The subject of this entry is one TCR beta chain. This may arise from a read error, as a much more abundant clone is one base away. These data are taken from a study of glioma-infiltrating T cells. The overall study: Approximately 990,000 peripheral T cells were targeted at about 4.5- to 10-fold coverage.

TCR alpha and beta CDR3 regions were amplified from RNA using iRepertoire nested multiplex PCR. TCRdb re-derived calls from the multiplex PCR reads in MiXCR, one entry per CDR3 protein. The sample yields a few hundred thousand distinct CDR3 sequences, roughly two fifths seen once. This CDR3 region has 15 residues. CDR1 MDHEN and CDR2 SYDVKM come from the germline V gene. This sequence joins TRBV28 and TRBJ1-1; 7 bases are a match to TRBD1. The sequencing input was glioma tissue, nonneoplastic brain tissue, or PBMCs (not recorded which). This receptor was obtained from a human donor with low-grade glioma or glioblastoma, undergoing nonglioma brain surgery, or in good health (not recorded which). CDR3 bases: TGTGCCAGCAGTTCACAGGGGACTGTGAACACTGAATCTTTCTTT. It codes for CASSSQGTVNTESFF.